The 20 T cell receptor beta chains in this list originate from one sample, sequenced in a study of blood T cell repertoires in COVID-19. The table came from immunoSEQ multiplex PCR; TCRdb's copy has only in-frame clones and leaves some out. This table holds about 45,000 clones, just under 70% found once. The source material was peripheral blood. The origin of the receptors is a man aged 80 or over with acute or convalescent COVID-19.

This clone is deemed medium-sized (0.01 to 0.1%). The chain links TRBV9 to TRBJ2-5; 8 bases agree with TRBD1. This CDR3 is built from 14 residues. Germline trimming cut 3 bases from V and 5 bases from J; bases unmatched to any gene: 6. In germline, CDR1 is SGDLS, CDR2 YYNGEE. CDR3 in amino acids: CASSGTGSWETQYF. CDR3 DNA sequence: TGTGCCAGCAGCGGGACAGGGTCTTGGGAGACCCAGTACTTC.

V gene TRBV3-1 (or the pseudogene TRBV3-2) combines with J gene TRBJ1-3, with D unresolved. Per germline, CDR1 LGHDT and CDR2 YNNKEL (reference sequence). This CDR3 spans 14 amino acids. Trimming removed 3 bases from V and 0 bases from J, with 6 bases in between. The DNA for the CDR3 is TGTGCCAGCAGCCAGCGTCTCTCTGGAAACACCATATATTTT. Its protein is CASSQRLSGNTIYF.

J is TRBJ2-2 and V is TRBV30, with D hard to call. Looked up from germline, CDR1 is GTSNPN and CDR2 is SVGIG (reference sequence). There are 13 residues in the CDR3. V lost 5 bases, J lost 0 bases, and 7 bases lay in between. CDR3 coding DNA: TGTGCCTGGGCGACAACGAACACCGGGGAGCTGTTTTTT. Encoded protein: CAWATTNTGELFF. The variable domain in full, completed from reference TRBV30 and TRBJ2-2, reads SQTIHQWPATLVQPVGSPLSLECTVEGTSNPNLYWYRQAAGRGLQLLFYSVGIGQISSEVPQNLSASRPQDRQFILSSKKLLLSDSGFYLCAWATTNTGELFFGEGSRLTVL.

The V call is TRBV10-1, the J call TRBJ2-3; TRBD2 aligns across 9 bases. The length of the CDR3 is 18 residues. The V gene's germline CDR1 is WNHNN and CDR2 SYGVQD (reference sequence). V was pared by 6 bases and J by 5 bases, with 18 bases of the junction left unmatched. The CDR3 DNA follows: TGCGCCAGCAGAACCCACGTGGCGGGAGGGGAGTCGGTAGATACGCAGTATTTT. Amino acid sequence: CASRTHVAGGESVDTQYF.

This chain links TRBV11-3 with TRBJ2-1; 9 bases agree with TRBD1. V trimming: 8 bases; J trimming: 9 bases; junction bases outside the gene matches: 14. Per the germline V gene, CDR1 is SGHNT and CDR2 is YENEEA. This CDR3 has 15 amino acids. CDR3 sequence: CASAATGGNFGEQFF. CDR3 nucleotide sequence: TGTGCCAGCGCTGCGACAGGGGGGAATTTTGGTGAGCAGTTCTTC.

J is TRBJ1-1 and V is TRBV25-1; 8 positions match TRBD1. This CDR3 region has 14 residues. CDR1 and CDR2 from the germline V gene are MGHDK and SYGVNS. Losses at the gene ends were 4 bases for V and 5 bases for J; bases not matched to a gene: 6. CDR3 protein: CASSATGVRTEAFF. The CDR3 nucleotides are TGTGCCAGCAGTGCGACAGGGGTTAGGACTGAAGCTTTCTTT.

The chain employs TRBV5-8 and TRBJ1-1; 8 bases are a match to TRBD1. The germline V gene has CDR1 SGHTS and CDR2 YDEGEE. This CDR3 spans 15 amino acids. J gave up 0 bases and V 7 bases, and 8 bases lay outside the gene matches. The CDR3 nucleotides are TGTGCCAGCCCGGTCGTCAGGGGGCTGAACACTGAAGCTTTCTTT. Its translation is CASPVVRGLNTEAFF.

The V call is TRBV6-5, the J call TRBJ2-7, with 9 bases fitting TRBD1. CDR3 length equals 12 residues. Germline CDR1 reads MNHEY; CDR2 reads SVGAGI. With 8 bases clipped from V and 3 bases from J, the junction kept 2 bases outside the gene matches. CDR3 nucleotide sequence: TGTGCCAGCTCGGACAGGGGCTACGAGCAGTACTTC. This encodes CASSDRGYEQYF.

The chain joins TRBV21-1 to TRBJ1-1. TRBV21-1 is a documented pseudogene. The CDR3 consists of 17 residues. The CDR3 bases are TGTGCCAGCAGCAATCCCCTTTACCGGTTGGGGGGCACTGAAGCTTTCTTT. Translation gives CASSNPLYRLGGTEAFF.

V is TRBV6-2 or TRBV6-3 and J is TRBJ1-3, with D unclear. CDR3 size: 13 residues. CDR1 is MNHEY and CDR2 is SVGEGT in the germline V gene. V lost 6 bases, J lost 0 bases, and 6 bases lay in between. The CDR3 region is CASSTYSGNTIYF. The CDR3 DNA is TGTGCCAGCAGCACATACTCTGGAAACACCATATATTTT.

V gene TRBV5-1 combines with J gene TRBJ1-2; D is unclear. The germline V gene encodes CDR1 SGHRS and CDR2 YFSETQ. V lost 6 bases, J lost 1 base, and 16 bases lay in between. The CDR3 spans 15 residues. The CDR3 reads CASTQGLGDNYGYTF. The CDR3 bases are TGCGCCAGCACCCAAGGACTAGGTGATAACTATGGCTACACCTTC.

A remark on this clone: Distinct nucleotide sequences in the sample also encode this CDR3. V is TRBV19 and J is TRBJ2-7; 8 bases align to TRBD2. CDR1 LNHDA and CDR2 SQIVND come from the germline V gene (reference sequence). Losses at the gene ends were 3 bases for V and 2 bases for J; bases not matched to a gene: 6. This CDR3 region has 15 residues. CDR3 bases: TGTGCCAGTAGTATCGGGCTAGCGGGCACCTACGAGCAGTACTTC. Protein product: CASSIGLAGTYEQYF.

CDR3 DNA sequence: TGCGCCAGCATGAAAGGGGACACCGGGGAGCTGTTTTTT. As protein: CASMKGDTGELFF. V and J are TRBV5-1 and TRBJ2-2, with D tentatively TRBD1 (5 bases). The CDR3 totals 13 residues. Trimming took 6 bases from V and 3 from J, leaving 9 bases between them. Per the germline V gene, CDR1 is SGHRS and CDR2 is YFSETQ.

This clone was counted a few times. The V gene is TRBV6-1, the J gene TRBJ2-5, with 7 positions matching TRBD2. CDR1 is MNHNS and CDR2 is SASEGT in the germline V gene. The CDR3 totals 15 residues. The V and J ends lost 3 bases and 7 bases, in that order; junction bases with no gene match: 11. The CDR3 coding sequence is TGTGCCAGCAGTGACCTGGGACTATCCGGGGGGACCCAGTACTTC. This gives the protein CASSDLGLSGGTQYF.

The chain joins TRBV21-1 to TRBJ1-1. TRBV21-1 is reported as a pseudogene. This CDR3 is 12 amino acids long. The CDR3 DNA reads as TGTGCCAGCAGCGTCCGGGGGACTGAAGCTTTCTTT. Amino acids: CASSVRGTEAFF.

This chain links TRBV27 with TRBJ2-7, with 7 positions matching TRBD1. CDR1 MNHEY and CDR2 SMNVEV come from the germline V gene (reference sequence). With 4 bases clipped from V and 5 bases from J, the junction kept 17 bases outside the gene matches. CDR3 length equals 17 residues. CDR3 in amino acids: CASSYLGLRQGGDEQYF. The CDR3 region has the DNA TGTGCCAGCAGTTACTTGGGCTTAAGACAGGGTGGCGACGAGCAGTACTTC.

The chain carries TRBV5-1 and TRBJ2-7; 7 positions agree with TRBD1. Unmatched junction bases numbered 9, after V lost 4 bases and J lost 2 bases. This CDR3 comprises 15 residues. Germline CDR1 SGHRS, CDR2 YFSETQ. CDR3 bases: TGCGCCAGCAGCCCCGGACAGGCCCTAACCTACGAGCAGTACTTC. As protein: CASSPGQALTYEQYF. Filled out from reference TRBV5-1 and TRBJ2-7, the complete variable domain reads KAGVTQTPRYLIKTRGQQVTLSCSPISGHRSVSWYQQTPGQGLQFLFEYFSETQRNKGNFPGRFSGRQFSNSRSEMNVSTLELGDSALYLCASSPGQALTYEQYFGPGTRLTVT.

V and J are TRBV7-9 and TRBJ1-1, with D uncertain. Between the trimmed V and J ends, which lost 5 bases and 5 bases, there was a span of 12 bases. From germline, CDR1 is SEHNR and CDR2 FQNEAQ (reference sequence). This CDR3 contains 13 residues. This CDR3 is CASSPPGDTEAFF. The DNA of the CDR3 is TGTGCCAGCAGCCCCCCGGGAGATACTGAAGCTTTCTTT.

This sequence joins TRBV24-1 and TRBJ2-3; tentatively, D is TRBD1 (6 bases). The CDR3 loop spans 17 amino acids. V was cut by 3 bases and J by 4 bases, with 19 bases left in between. CDR1 KGHDR and CDR2 SFDVKD come from the germline V gene. Written as DNA, the CDR3 is TGTGCCACCAGTGATGACACGGACAGCCGTGGGCCAGATACGCAGTATTTT. Translating gives CATSDDTDSRGPDTQYF.

The table lists this clone with a few counts. V is TRBV11-2 and J is TRBJ1-1, with a possible D match to TRBD1 (6 bases). V lost 3 bases, J lost 5 bases, and 16 bases lay in between. This CDR3 spans 15 amino acids. Germline V gives CDR1 SGHAT, CDR2 FQNNGV. CDR3 amino acids: CASSLRWGQGTEAFF. The CDR3 DNA reads as TGTGCCAGCAGCTTGAGGTGGGGCCAGGGGACTGAAGCTTTCTTT.